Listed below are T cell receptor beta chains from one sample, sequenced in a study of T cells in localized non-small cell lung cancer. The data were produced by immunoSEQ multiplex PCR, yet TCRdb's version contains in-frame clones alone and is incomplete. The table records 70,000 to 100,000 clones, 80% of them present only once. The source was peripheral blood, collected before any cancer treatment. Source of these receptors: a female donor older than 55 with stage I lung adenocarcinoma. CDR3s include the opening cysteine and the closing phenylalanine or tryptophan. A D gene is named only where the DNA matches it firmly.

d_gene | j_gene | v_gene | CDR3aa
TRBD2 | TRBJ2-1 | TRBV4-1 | CASSQGLAGAYNEQFF
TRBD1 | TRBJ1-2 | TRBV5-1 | CASSDSGQGYGYTF
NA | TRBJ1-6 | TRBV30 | CACSGSSYNSPLHF
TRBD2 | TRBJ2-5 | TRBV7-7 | CASSLSAAGGAQETQYF
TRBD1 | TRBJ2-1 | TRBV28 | CASSYSPWTGVSYNEQFF
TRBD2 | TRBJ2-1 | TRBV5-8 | CASRWMGTSGGQSYNEQFF
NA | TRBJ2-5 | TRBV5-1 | CASSLGGQTQETQYF
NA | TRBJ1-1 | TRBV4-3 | CASSQVYRAAEAFF
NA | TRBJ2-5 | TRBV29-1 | CSVSRSVRETQYF
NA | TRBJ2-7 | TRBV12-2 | CASRRDRREQYF
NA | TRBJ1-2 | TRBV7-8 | CASSLVGSGYTF
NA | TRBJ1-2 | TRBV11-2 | CASSLLPATNYGYTF
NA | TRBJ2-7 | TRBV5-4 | CASSLYGEQYF
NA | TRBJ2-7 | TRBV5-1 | CAGRRISGWVRFPMVEQYF
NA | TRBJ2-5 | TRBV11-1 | CASSLSGGRETQYF
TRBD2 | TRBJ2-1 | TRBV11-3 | CASSRSGGVNEQFF
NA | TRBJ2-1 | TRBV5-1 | CASSSEVSREQFF
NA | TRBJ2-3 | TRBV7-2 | CASSFPHPTDTQYF
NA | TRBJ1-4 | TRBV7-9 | CASSWGVPGEKLFF
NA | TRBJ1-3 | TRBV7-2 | CASSRANSGNTIYF
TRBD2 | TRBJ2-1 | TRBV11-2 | CASSLGAGGLNEQFF
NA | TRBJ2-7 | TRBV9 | CASSAGYEQYF
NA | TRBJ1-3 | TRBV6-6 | CASTWQGRGTGNTIYF
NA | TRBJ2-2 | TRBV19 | CASSTREWSGELFF
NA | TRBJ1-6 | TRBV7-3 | CASRPTGSPLHF
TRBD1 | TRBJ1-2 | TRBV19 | CASDPGQGHYGYTF
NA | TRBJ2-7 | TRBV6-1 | CASSQGFYEQYF
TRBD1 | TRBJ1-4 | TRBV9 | CASSVGQGMEKLFF
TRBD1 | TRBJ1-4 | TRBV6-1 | CASSARGFATNEKLFF
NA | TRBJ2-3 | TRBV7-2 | CASSLGHITDTQYF
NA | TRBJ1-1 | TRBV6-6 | CAISPSTPNTEAFF
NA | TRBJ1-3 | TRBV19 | CASIAGANSGNTIYF
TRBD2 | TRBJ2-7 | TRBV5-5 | CASSVAGVGSYEQYF
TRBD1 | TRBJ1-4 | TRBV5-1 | CASSTGTGGEKLFF
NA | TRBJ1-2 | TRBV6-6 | CASSPFKGGSNGYTF
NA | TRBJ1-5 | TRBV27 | CASSLQGRGQPQHF
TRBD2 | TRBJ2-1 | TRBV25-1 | CASSGGGLAGGWHNEQFF
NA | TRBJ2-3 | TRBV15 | CATSRDVGGAADTQYF
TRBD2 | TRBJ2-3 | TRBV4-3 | CASSQRGGAGDTQYF
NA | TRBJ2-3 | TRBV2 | CASKGPLDTQYF
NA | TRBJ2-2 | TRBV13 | CASSLLDRNTGELFF